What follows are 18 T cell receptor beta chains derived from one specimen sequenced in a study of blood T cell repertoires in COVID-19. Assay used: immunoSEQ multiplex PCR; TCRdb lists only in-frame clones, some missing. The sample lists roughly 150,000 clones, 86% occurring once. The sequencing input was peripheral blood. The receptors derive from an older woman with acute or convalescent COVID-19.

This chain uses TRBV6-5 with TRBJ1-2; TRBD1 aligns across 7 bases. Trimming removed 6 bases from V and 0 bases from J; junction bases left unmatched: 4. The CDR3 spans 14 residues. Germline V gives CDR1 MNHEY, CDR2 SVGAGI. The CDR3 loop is CASRLTGANYGYTF. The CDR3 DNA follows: TGTGCCAGCAGATTAACAGGGGCTAACTATGGCTACACCTTC.

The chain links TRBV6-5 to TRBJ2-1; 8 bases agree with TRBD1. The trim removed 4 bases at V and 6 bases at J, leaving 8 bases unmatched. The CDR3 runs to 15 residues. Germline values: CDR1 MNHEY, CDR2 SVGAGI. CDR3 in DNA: TGTGCCAGCAGTTCCCCGGGACAGGCCGGCAATGAGCAGTTCTTC. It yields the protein CASSSPGQAGNEQFF.

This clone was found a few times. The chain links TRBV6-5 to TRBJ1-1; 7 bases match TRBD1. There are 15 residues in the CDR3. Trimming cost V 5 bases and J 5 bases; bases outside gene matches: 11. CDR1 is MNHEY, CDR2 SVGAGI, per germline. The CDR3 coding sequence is TGTGCCAGCAGTCCCCTCCTAGGGGGCGGAACTGAAGCTTTCTTT. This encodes CASSPLLGGGTEAFF.

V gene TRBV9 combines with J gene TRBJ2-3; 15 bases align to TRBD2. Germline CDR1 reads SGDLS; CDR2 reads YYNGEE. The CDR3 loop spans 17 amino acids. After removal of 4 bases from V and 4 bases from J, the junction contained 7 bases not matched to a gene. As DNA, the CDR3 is TGTGCCAGCAGCCCTTGGACTAGCGGGAGGGGACCAGATACGCAGTATTTT. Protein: CASSPWTSGRGPDTQYF.

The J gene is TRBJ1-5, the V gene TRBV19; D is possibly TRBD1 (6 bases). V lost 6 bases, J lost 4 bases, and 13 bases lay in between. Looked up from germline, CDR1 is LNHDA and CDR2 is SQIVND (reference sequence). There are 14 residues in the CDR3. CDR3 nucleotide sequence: TGTGCCAGTAGCCGAGGACAGAAGAATCAGCCCCAGCATTTT. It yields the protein CASSRGQKNQPQHF.

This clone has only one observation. The CDR3 bases are TGTGCCACCAGTGAACCGGCGGGAGGTGCCAACACCGGGGAGCTGTTTTTT. Translating gives CATSEPAGGANTGELFF. V gene TRBV24-1 combines with J gene TRBJ2-2, with TRBD2 identical over 8 bases. CDR1 is KGHDR, CDR2 SFDVKD, per germline. Germline trimming cut 4 bases from V and 2 bases from J; bases unmatched to any gene: 8. CDR3 length: 17 residues.

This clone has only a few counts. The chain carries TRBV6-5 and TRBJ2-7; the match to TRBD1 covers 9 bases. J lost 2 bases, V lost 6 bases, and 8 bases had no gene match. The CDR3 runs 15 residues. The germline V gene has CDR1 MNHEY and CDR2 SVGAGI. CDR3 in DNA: TGTGCCAGCAGGAGACCGGGACAGGGAGCCTACGAGCAGTACTTC. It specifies CASRRPGQGAYEQYF.

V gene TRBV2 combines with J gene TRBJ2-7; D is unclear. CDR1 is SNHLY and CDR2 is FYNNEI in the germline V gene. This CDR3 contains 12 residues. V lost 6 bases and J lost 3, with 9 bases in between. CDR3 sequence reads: CASSATVYEQYF. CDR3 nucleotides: TGTGCCAGCAGCGCAACAGTCTACGAGCAGTACTTC.

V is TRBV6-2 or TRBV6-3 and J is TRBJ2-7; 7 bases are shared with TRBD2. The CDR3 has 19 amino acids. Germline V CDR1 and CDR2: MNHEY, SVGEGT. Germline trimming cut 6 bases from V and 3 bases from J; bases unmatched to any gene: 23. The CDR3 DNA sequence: TGTGCCAGCAGCCCCCCAGGCGGGAGTATCATCGGGATCGGCTACGAGCAGTACTTC. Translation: CASSPPGGSIIGIGYEQYF.

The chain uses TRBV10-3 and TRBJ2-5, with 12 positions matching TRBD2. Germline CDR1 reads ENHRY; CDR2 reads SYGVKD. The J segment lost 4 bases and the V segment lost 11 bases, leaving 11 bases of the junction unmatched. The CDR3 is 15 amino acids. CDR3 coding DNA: TGTGCCGTGTCTAGCGGGGGGGCCGGAGGAGAGACCCAGTACTTC. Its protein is CAVSSGGAGGETQYF.

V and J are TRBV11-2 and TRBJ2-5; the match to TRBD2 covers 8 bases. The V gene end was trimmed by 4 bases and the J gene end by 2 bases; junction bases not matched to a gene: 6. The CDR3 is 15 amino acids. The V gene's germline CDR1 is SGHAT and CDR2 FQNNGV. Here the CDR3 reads CASSYGLAIQETQYF. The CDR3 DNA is TGTGCCAGCAGCTATGGACTAGCTATACAAGAGACCCAGTACTTC.

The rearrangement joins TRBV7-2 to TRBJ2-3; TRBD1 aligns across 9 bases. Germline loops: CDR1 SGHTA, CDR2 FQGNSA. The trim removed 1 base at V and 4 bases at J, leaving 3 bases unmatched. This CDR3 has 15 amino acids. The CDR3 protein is CASSLETGGADTQYF. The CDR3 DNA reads TGTGCCAGCAGCTTAGAAACAGGGGGCGCAGATACGCAGTATTTT.

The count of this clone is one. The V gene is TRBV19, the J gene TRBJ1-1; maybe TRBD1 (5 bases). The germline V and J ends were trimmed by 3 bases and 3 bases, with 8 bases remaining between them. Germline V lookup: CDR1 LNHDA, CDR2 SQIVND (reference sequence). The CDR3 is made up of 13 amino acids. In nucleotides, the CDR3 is TGTGCCAGTAGTATGGCCAGGGACACTGAAGCTTTCTTT. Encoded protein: CASSMARDTEAFF.

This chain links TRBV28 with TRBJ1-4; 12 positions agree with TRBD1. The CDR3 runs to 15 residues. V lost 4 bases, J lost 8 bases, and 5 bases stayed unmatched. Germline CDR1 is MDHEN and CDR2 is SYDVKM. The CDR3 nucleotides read TGTGCCAGCAGTTCCAGGGACAGGGGGCCGGAAAAACTGTTTTTT. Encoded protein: CASSSRDRGPEKLFF.

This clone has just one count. The CDR3, as DNA: TGTGCCAGCAGCTTCTCGACAGATACGCAGTATTTT. Encoded protein: CASSFSTDTQYF. The rearrangement uses TRBV13 and TRBJ2-3; no clear D. The CDR3 consists of 12 residues. V was shortened by 3 bases and J by 3 bases, with 4 bases between the two germline ends. Looked up from germline, CDR1 is PRHDT and CDR2 is FYEKMQ (reference sequence). Full variable domain (missing parts from reference TRBV13 and TRBJ2-3): AAGVIQSPRHLIKEKRETATLKCYPIPRHDTVYWYQQGPGQDPQFLISFYEKMQSDKGSIPDRFSAQQFSDYHSELNMSSLELGDSALYFCASSFSTDTQYFGPGTRLTVL.

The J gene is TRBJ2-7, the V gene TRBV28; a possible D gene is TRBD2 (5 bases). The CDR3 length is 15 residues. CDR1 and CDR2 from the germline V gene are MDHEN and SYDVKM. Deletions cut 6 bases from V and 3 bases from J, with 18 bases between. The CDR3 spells CASRGFTGIGYEQYF. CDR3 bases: TGTGCCAGCAGAGGGTTCACCGGGATAGGCTACGAGCAGTACTTC.

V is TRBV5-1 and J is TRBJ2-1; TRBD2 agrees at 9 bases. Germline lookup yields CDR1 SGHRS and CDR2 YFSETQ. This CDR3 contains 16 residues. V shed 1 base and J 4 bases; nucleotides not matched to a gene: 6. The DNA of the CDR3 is TGCGCCAGCAGCTTGTGGGTGAGCGGGGGGTACAATGAGCAGTTCTTC. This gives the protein CASSLWVSGGYNEQFF.

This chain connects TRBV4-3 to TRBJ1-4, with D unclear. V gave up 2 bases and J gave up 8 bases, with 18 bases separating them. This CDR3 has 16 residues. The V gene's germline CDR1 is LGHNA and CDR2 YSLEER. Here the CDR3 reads CASSQLPGIISEKLFF. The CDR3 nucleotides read TGCGCCAGCAGCCAACTCCCGGGGATCATTTCGGAAAAACTGTTTTTT.